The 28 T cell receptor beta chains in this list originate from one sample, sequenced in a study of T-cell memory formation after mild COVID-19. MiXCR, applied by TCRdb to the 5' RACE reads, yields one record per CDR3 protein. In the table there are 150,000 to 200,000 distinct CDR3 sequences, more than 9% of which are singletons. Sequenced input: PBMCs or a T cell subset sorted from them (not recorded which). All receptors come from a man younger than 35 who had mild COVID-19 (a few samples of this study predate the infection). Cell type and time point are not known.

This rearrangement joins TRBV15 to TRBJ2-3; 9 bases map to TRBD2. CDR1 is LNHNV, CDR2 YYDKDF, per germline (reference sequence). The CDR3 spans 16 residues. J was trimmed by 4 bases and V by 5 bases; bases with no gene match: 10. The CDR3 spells CATSERLAETPDTQYF. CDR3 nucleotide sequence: TGTGCCACCAGCGAACGACTAGCGGAAACACCAGATACGCAGTATTTT.

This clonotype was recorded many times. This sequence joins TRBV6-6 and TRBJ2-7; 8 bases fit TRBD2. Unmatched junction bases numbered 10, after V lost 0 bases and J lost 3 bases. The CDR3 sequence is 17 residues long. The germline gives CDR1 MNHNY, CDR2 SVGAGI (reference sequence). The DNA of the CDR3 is TGTGCCAGCAGTTACTCGAGCGGGGGTATAAGACGCTACGAGCAGTACGTC. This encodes CASSYSSGGIRRYEQYV.

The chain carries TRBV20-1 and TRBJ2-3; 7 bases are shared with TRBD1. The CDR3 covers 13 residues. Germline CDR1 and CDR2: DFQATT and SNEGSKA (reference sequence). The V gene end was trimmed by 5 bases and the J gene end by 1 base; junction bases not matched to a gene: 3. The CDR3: CSAEGAGTDTQYF. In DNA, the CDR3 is TGCAGTGCTGAGGGGGCTGGCACAGATACGCAGTATTTT.

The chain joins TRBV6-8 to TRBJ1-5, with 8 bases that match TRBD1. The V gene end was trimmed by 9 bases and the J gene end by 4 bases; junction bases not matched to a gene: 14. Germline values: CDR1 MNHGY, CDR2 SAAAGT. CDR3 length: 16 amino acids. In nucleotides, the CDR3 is TGTGCCAGAAGTCCCAGGCAGGGGGCACGAAATCAGCCCCAGCATTTT. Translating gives CARSPRQGARNQPQHF.

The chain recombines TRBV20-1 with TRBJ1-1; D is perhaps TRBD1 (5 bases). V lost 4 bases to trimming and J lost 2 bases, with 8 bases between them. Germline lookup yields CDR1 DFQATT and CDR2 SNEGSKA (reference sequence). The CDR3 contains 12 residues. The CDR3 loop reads CSAIRGNTEAFF. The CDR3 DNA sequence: TGCAGTGCTATAAGGGGAAACACTGAAGCTTTCTTT.

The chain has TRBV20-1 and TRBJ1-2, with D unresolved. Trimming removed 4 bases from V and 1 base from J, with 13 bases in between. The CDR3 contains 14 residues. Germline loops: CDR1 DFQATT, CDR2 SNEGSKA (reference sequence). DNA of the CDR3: TGCAGTGCTAATCGTAGAGGTCTTAACTATGGCTACACCTTC. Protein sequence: CSANRRGLNYGYTF.

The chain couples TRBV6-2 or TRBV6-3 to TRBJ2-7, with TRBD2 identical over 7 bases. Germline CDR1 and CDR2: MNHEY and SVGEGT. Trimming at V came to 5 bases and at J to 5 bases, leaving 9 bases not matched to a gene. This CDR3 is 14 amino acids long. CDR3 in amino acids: CASSIERGFDEQYV. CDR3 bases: TGTGCCAGCAGTATCGAGCGGGGTTTTGACGAGCAGTACGTC.

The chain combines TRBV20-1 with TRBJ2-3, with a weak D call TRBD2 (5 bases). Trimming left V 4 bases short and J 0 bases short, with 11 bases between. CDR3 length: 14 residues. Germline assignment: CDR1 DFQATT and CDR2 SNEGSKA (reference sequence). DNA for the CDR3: TGCAGTGCTAAGGTAGCGTCGAGCACAGATACGCAGTATTTT. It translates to CSAKVASSTDTQYF.

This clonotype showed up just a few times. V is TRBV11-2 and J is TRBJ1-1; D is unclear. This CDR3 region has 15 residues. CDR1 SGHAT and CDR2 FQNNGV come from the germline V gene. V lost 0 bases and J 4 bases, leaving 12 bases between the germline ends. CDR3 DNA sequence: TGTGCCAGCAGCTTAGATGGGAATTGGGGCACTGAAGCTTTCTTT. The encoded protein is CASSLDGNWGTEAFF.

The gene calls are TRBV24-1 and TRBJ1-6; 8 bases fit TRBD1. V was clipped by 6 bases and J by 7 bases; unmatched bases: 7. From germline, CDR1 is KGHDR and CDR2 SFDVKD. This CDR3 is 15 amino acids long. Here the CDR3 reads CATSRTGMQNSPLHF. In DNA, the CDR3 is TGTGCCACCAGTCGGACAGGGATGCAAAATTCACCCCTCCACTTT.

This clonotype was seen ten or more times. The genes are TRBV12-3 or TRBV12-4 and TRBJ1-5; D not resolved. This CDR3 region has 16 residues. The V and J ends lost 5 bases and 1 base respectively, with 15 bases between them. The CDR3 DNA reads TGTGCCAGCAGTCTCCGGGTAGGTGTGAGCAATCAGCCCCAGCATTTT. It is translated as CASSLRVGVSNQPQHF.

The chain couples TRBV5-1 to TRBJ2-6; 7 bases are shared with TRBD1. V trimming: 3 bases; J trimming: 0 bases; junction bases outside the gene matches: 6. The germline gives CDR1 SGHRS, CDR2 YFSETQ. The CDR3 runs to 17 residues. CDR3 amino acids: CASSSRDSSSGANVLTF. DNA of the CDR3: TGCGCCAGCAGCTCAAGGGACAGTTCCTCTGGGGCCAACGTCCTGACTTTC.

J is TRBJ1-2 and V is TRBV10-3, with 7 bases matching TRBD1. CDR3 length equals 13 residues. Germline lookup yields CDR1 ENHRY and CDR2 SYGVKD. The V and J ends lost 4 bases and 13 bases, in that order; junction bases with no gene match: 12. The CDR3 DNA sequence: TGTGCCATCAGTGTCACAGGGGATCCTTCTCTCACCTTC. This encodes CAISVTGDPSLTF.

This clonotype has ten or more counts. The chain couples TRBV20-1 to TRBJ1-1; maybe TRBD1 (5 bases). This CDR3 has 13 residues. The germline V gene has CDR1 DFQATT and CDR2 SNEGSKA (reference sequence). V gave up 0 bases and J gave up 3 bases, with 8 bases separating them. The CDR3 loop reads CSAREAGHTEAFF. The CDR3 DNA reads TGCAGTGCTAGAGAGGCGGGGCACACTGAAGCTTTCTTT.

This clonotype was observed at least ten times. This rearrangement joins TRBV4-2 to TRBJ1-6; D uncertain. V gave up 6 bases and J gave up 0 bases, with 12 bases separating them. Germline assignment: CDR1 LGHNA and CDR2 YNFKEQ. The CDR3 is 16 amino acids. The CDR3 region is CASSERGGSYNSPLHF. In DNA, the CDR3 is TGTGCCAGCAGTGAGCGGGGTGGCTCCTATAATTCACCCCTCCACTTT.

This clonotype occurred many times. CDR3 DNA sequence: TGCAGTGCTACCTCGGGGGGGAGCAATCAGCCCCAGCATTTT. This gives the protein CSATSGGSNQPQHF. The chain is built from TRBV20-1 and TRBJ1-5, with a tentative D call TRBD1 (5 bases). V shed 4 bases and J shed 1 base, with 11 bases lying between them. CDR1 is DFQATT and CDR2 is SNEGSKA in the germline V gene (reference sequence). The CDR3 loop spans 14 amino acids.

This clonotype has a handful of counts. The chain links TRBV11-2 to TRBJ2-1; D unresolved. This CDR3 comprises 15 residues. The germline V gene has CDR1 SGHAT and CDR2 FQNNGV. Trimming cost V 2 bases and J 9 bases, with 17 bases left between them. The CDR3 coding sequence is TGTGCCAGCAGCTTAAGCGCGGCTGGGTTCCTTGAGCAGTTCTTC. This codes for CASSLSAAGFLEQFF.

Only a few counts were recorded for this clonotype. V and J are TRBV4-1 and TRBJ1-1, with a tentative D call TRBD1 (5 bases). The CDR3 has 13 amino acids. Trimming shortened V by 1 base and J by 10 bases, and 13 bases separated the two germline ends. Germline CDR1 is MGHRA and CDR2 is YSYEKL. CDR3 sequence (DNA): TGCGCCAGCAGCCAAGCCCGGGGCCTAGGAGCTTTCTTT. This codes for CASSQARGLGAFF.

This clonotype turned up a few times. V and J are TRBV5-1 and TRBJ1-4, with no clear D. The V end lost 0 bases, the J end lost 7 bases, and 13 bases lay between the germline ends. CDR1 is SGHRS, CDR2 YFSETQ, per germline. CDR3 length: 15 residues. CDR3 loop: CASSLATTEGEKLFF. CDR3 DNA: TGCGCCAGCAGCTTGGCCACCACGGAGGGTGAAAAACTGTTTTTT.

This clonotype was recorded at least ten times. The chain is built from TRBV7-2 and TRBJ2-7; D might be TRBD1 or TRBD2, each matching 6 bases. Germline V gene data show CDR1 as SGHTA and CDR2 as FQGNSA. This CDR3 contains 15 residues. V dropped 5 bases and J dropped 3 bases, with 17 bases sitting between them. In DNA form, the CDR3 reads TGTGCCAGCAGCCTGGGGGACGGGGGCCTCTACGAGCAGTACGTC. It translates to CASSLGDGGLYEQYV.

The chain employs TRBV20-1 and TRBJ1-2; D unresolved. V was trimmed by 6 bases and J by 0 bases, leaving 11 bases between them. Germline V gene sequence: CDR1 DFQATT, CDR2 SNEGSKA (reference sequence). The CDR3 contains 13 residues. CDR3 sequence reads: CSARAPTNYGYTF. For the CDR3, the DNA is TGCAGTGCCCGGGCCCCCACTAACTATGGCTACACCTTC.

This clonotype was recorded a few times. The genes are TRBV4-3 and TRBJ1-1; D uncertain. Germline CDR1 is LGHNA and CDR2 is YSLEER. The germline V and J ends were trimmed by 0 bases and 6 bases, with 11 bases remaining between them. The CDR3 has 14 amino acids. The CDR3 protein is CASSQDWRRAEAFF. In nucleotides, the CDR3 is TGCGCCAGCAGCCAAGATTGGAGGAGGGCTGAAGCTTTCTTT.

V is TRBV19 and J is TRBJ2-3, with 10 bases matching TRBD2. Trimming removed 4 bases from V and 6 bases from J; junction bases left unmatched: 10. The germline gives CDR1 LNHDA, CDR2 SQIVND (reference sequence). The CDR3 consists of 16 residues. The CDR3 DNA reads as TGTGCCAGTAGTACCGGGGGGACTAGCGCGGCGGATACGCAGTATTTT. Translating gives CASSTGGTSAADTQYF.

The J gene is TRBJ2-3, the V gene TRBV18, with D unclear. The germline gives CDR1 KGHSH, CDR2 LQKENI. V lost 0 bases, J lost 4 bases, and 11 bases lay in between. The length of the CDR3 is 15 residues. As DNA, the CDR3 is TGTGCCAGCTCACCACCAATTGGGGTTTCAGATACGCAGTATTTT. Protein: CASSPPIGVSDTQYF.

The CDR3 coding sequence is TGTGCCAGCACCGGGCAGGAGACCCAGTACTTC. The encoded protein is CASTGQETQYF. This rearrangement joins TRBV7-2 to TRBJ2-5; D uncertain. This CDR3 contains 11 residues. Trimming left V 7 bases short and J 5 bases short, with 8 bases between. The germline V gene encodes CDR1 SGHTA and CDR2 FQGNSA. The full variable domain, rest sourced from reference TRBV7-2 and TRBJ2-5, is GAGVSQSPSNKVTEKGKDVELRCDPISGHTALYWYRQSLGQGLEFLIYFQGNSAPDKSGLPSDRFSAERTGGSVSTLTIQRTQQEDSAVYLCASTGQETQYFGPGTRLLVL.

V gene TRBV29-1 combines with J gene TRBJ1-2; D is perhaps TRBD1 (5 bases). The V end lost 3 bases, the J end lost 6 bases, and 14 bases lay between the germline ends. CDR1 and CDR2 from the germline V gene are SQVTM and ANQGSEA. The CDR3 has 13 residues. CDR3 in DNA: TGCAGCGTTGAGGAAGGGGCAGAGGATGGCTACACCTTC. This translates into CSVEEGAEDGYTF.

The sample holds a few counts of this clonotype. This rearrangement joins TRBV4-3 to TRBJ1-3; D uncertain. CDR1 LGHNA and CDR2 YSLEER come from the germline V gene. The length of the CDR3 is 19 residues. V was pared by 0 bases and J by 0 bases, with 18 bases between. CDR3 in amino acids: CASSQDLIMGGGSGNTIYF. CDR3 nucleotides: TGCGCCAGCAGCCAAGATCTCATCATGGGAGGAGGCTCTGGAAACACCATATATTTT.

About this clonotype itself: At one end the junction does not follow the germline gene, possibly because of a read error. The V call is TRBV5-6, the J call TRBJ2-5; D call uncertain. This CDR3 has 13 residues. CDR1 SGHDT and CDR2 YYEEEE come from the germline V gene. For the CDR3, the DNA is TGTGCCAGCAGCTTGGTCGGCCAACAGACCCAGTACTTC. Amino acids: CASSLVGQQTQYF. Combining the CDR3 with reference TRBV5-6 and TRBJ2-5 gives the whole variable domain DAGVTQSPTHLIKTRGQQVTLRCSPKSGHDTVSWYQQALGQGPQFIFQYYEEEERQRGNFPDRFSGHQFPNYSSELNVNALLLGDSALYLCASSLVGQQTQYFGPGTRLLVL.